This T cell receptor beta chain was observed in a study of T cells in Graves' hyperthyroidism and ophthalmopathy. Findings and limits, study-wide: Also found in blood were most expanded thyroid clonotypes above 0.001. The model predicted ophthalmopathy a median approximately seven months before onset.

This CDR3 has 13 amino acids. V lost 4 bases, J lost 4 bases, and 7 bases lay in between. The germline CDR1 and CDR2 sequences are MNHNS and SASEGT. On this clonotype itself: Its antigen is still unknown.

Disease duration under 2 months; hyperthyroidism patients were aged 18 to 65. Amplification targeted TCR beta CDR3 regions from RNA transcripts. Primed by the HTBI set, a first-round RT-PCR was run on the TCR CDR3. TCRdb reprocessed the multiplex PCR reads via MiXCR and lists one record per CDR3 protein. Found here are 600,000 to 850,000 distinct CDR3 sequences, 18% of them singletons; the top ten hold over 15%. The sample comprised blood. This sequence joins TRBV6-1 and TRBJ2-2; maybe TRBD1 (6 bases). This clonotype was sampled from a woman in her forties or fifties with Graves' hyperthyroidism that later progressed to Graves' ophthalmopathy. This CDR3 reads CASSATGTGELFF. CDR3 nucleotides: TGTGCCAGCAGTGCGACAGGCACCGGGGAGCTGTTTTTT.